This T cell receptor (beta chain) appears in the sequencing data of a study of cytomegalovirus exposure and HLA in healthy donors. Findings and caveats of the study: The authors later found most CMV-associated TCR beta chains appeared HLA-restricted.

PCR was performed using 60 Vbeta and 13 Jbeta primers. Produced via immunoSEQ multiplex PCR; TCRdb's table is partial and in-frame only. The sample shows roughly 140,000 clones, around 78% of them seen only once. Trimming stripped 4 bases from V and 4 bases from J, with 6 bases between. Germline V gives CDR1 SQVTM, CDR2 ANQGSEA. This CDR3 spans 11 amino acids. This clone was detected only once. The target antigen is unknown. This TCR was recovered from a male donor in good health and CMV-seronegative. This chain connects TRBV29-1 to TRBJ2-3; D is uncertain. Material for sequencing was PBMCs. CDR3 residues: CSVAGSDTQYF. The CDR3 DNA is TGCAGCGTTGCCGGTTCAGATACGCAGTATTTT.